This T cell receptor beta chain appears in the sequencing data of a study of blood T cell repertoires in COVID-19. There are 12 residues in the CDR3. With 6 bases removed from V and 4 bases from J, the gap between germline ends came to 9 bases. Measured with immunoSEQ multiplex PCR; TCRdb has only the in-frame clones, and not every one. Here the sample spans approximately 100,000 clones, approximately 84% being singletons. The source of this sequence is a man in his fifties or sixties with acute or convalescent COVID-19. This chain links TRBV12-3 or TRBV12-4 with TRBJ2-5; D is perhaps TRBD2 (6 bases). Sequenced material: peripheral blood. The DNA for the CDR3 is TGTGCCAGCAGGGGGGGTGTAGAGACCCAGTACTTC. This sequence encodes CASRGGVETQYF.